The source of this TCR beta chain is a study of T cells after yellow fever vaccination. TCRdb used MiXCR to reprocess the 5' RACE reads, holding one entry per CDR3 protein. The sample lists some 390,000 distinct CDR3 sequences, around 19% occurring once. Germline assignment: CDR1 KGHDR and CDR2 SFDVKD. Trimming cost V 4 bases and J 3 bases, with 13 bases left between them. This CDR3 contains 15 residues. Sequenced material: PBMCs, taken before the yellow fever booster vaccination. V gene TRBV24-1 combines with J gene TRBJ2-3; D is perhaps TRBD1 (6 bases). The sequence was collected from a man between 18 and 29 years old who received the YFV17D yellow fever vaccine. The CDR3 DNA follows: TGTGCCACCAGTGACCCTGGACAGACTACAGATACGCAGTATTTT. Protein product: CATSDPGQTTDTQYF.